A selection of T cell receptor beta chains follows, all from one sample in a study of blood T cells in healthy people across ages. TCRdb re-analysed the 5' RACE reads in MiXCR, keeping a single row per CDR3 protein. The sample has approximately 1,100,000 distinct CDR3 sequences; over 35% are singletons. The sequenced sample consisted of blood. The receptors shown here come from a woman aged 60-70 years in good health. CDR3s include the opening cysteine and the closing phenylalanine or tryptophan. A D gene is named only where the DNA matches it firmly. For some rows the clone size is stated as once, few or many, or as a class when expanded; others skip it.

D gene | J gene | V gene | clone size | CDR3 protein | CDR3 DNA
. | TRBJ2-1 | TRBV29-1 | . | CSVIAGSGNEQFF | TGCAGCGTTATTGCCGGGAGCGGGAATGAGCAGTTCTTC
. | TRBJ2-7 | TRBV29-1 | many | CSVDDNSYEQYF | TGCAGCGTTGACGACAACTCCTACGAGCAGTACTTC
TRBD2 | TRBJ2-3 | TRBV6-6 | few | CASTEGLASTDTQYF | TGTGCCAGCACTGAGGGACTAGCGAGCACAGATACGCAGTATTTT
TRBD1 | TRBJ2-7 | TRBV5-1 | few | CASSLGQGFNEQYF | TGCGCCAGCAGCTTAGGACAGGGGTTCAACGAGCAGTACTTC
. | TRBJ2-7 | TRBV27 | . | CASREPGRTHEQYF | TGTGCCAGCAGAGAACCGGGACGGACTCACGAGCAGTACTTC
TRBD1 | TRBJ2-4 | TRBV9 | many | CASSEGTGKNKNIQYF | TGTGCCAGCAGCGAGGGGACAGGGAAAAACAAAAACATTCAGTACTTC
TRBD2 | TRBJ2-5 | TRBV12-3/TRBV12-4 | few | CASRENSGYTETQYF | TGTGCCAGCAGGGAAAATAGCGGGTATACCGAGACCCAGTACTTC
. | TRBJ2-5 | TRBV29-1 | . | CSARLQGNPQETQYF | TGCAGCGCCCGCCTACAGGGAAACCCGCAAGAGACCCAGTACTTC
. | TRBJ1-1 | TRBV2 | many | CASSVVRVAEAFF | TGTGCCAGCAGTGTTGTCAGGGTGGCTGAAGCTTTCTTT
. | TRBJ2-4 | TRBV6-1 | . | CASGAGEGNIQYF | TGTGCCAGCGGAGCAGGGGAGGGAAACATTCAGTACTTC
TRBD2 | TRBJ2-5 | TRBV20-1 | . | CSTRGTSGILEQYF | TGCAGTACTAGAGGGACTAGCGGGATTCTTGAGCAGTACTTC
. | TRBJ2-3 | TRBV5-1 | few | CASSLARGADTQYF | TGCGCCAGCAGCTTGGCCCGTGGGGCAGATACGCAGTATTTT
. | TRBJ2-7 | TRBV7-8 | . | CASSLFGGRNNEQYF | TGTGCCAGCAGCTTATTCGGCGGCAGGAACAATGAGCAGTACTTC
TRBD2 | TRBJ2-3 | TRBV3-1 | many | CASVNQGGTDTQYF | TGTGCCAGCGTGAATCAGGGAGGGACAGATACGCAGTATTTT
TRBD2 | TRBJ2-1 | TRBV27 | once | CASSFRTSGRAPNEQFF | TGTGCCAGCAGTTTTAGGACTAGCGGGAGGGCCCCCAATGAGCAGTTCTTC
TRBD1 | TRBJ2-7 | TRBV5-1 | . | CASSLAVTGRDEQYF | TGCGCCAGCAGCTTGGCCGTGACAGGGAGAGACGAGCAGTACTTC
. | TRBJ2-5 | TRBV7-9 | . | CASSLGSGAEETQYF | TGTGCCAGCAGCTTAGGGTCTGGGGCGGAAGAGACCCAGTACTTC
. | TRBJ2-3 | TRBV7-6 | . | CASSPVRPDTQYF | TGTGCCAGCAGCCCAGTGCGGCCAGATACGCAGTATTTT
. | TRBJ2-7 | TRBV6-5 | few | CASSYGQRLYEQYF | TGTGCCAGCAGTTATGGACAGAGACTCTACGAGCAGTACTTC
. | TRBJ2-1 | TRBV12-3/TRBV12-4 | few | CASALRPEDEQFF | TGTGCCAGCGCGCTTCGTCCGGAAGATGAGCAGTTCTTC
. | TRBJ2-3 | TRBV21-1 | . | CASSAQSTDTQYF | TGTGCCAGCAGCGCTCAAAGCACAGATACGCAGTATTTT
TRBD2 | TRBJ2-7 | TRBV3-1 | . | CASTKGLADGNEQYF | TGTGCCAGCACCAAGGGACTAGCAGATGGGAATGAGCAGTACTTC
. | TRBJ1-1 | TRBV5-1 | . | CASKRGQQNTEAFF | TGCGCCAGCAAGCGGGGACAACAGAACACTGAGGCTTTCTTT
TRBD1 | TRBJ2-5 | TRBV6-2/TRBV6-3 | . | CASSDGTGDQETQYF | TGTGCCAGCAGCGACGGGACAGGGGATCAAGAGACCCAGTACTTC